The clone carrying this T cell receptor beta chain was picked up a small number of times. This sample was taken from a study of graft-versus-host responses after intestinal transplantation. About the study: Tacrolimus plus steroids were given to all recipients for roughly three years, preceded by anti-thymocyte globulin induction.

Overall study results and limits: The authors found GvH clones in recipient marrow, some appearing first in ileum or blood. Across patients carrying graft-donor T cell macrochimerism, allografts held high graft-versus-host to host-versus-graft clonal ratios.

The table came from immunoSEQ multiplex PCR; TCRdb's copy has only in-frame clones and leaves some out. The table includes about 18,000 clones, approximately 40% detected once. Cell sorting after the reaction yielded proliferating CFSE-low CD3+CD4+ and CD3+CD8+ responders. Germline V gene data show CDR1 as KGHSH and CDR2 as LQKENI. The CDR3 totals 13 residues. V lost 2 bases and J lost 3, with 8 bases in between. The chain employs TRBV18 and TRBJ2-7, with D perhaps TRBD1 (6 bases). The TCR sequence derives from a human patient who received an intestinal transplant. The specimen was alloreactive CD4+ T cells from a mixed lymphocyte reaction culture, collected before intestinal transplant. As to subset: CFSE-low proliferating T cells sorted from roughly six-day pre-transplant mixed lymphocyte reaction (GvH or HvG direction). The CDR3: CASSPGQSYEQYF. The CDR3 bases are TGTGCCAGCTCACCAGGACAGAGCTACGAGCAGTACTTC.